Listed below are T cell receptor beta chains from one sample, sequenced in a study of cytomegalovirus exposure and HLA in healthy donors. This table comes from immunoSEQ multiplex PCR, and its TCRdb copy is limited to in-frame clones, with some not included. The listing contains about 130,000 clones. Source material: PBMCs. The receptors shown here come from an older woman in good health and CMV-seronegative. Both conserved end residues are part of each CDR3.

cdr3_aa v_call
CASSLRASGRGDEQFF TRBV13
CASSAGRTSGTDTQYF TRBV9
CASSLGPGQGWEKLFF TRBV7-6
CASSYRQGSAYEQYF TRBV6-5
CASSELMTAANYGYTF TRBV6-1
CASRQGSTDTQYF TRBV5-1
CASSGTAAGGYTF TRBV5-1
CASSFGTSSYNEQFF TRBV5-6
CASTCQGPNTEAFF TRBV6-8
CASSPYSGTGGSGANVLTF TRBV27
CASSPWTGLINSPLHF TRBV7-9
CASLRPGQGGEQYF TRBV6-1
CASSLGTSKRSYEQYF TRBV5-7
CASSPDKFPYGYTF TRBV5-1
CASTDSSTEAFF TRBV2
CASSLALVAGELFF TRBV7-9
CASSLGTGNQPQHF TRBV28
CASSLAGENGLGGYTF TRBV5-8
CSAHRDRKETQYF TRBV29-1
CASSSSGRGPETQYF TRBV5-1
CASSSTGVVYDGYTF TRBV6-5
CASSPTRTGAGVYNEQFF TRBV7-8
CASRASSYEQYF TRBV2
CASSIRGGGNEQFF TRBV19